The 23 T cell receptor beta chains below were found in one sample sequenced in a study of T cell responses to AZD1222 COVID-19 vaccine. Sequencing was performed with immunoSEQ multiplex PCR; in TCRdb, only in-frame clones are kept and a portion is missing. The sample shows approximately 140,000 clones, roughly 90% of them seen only once. The sample was peripheral blood, taken on day 0 of AZD1222 vaccination. These receptors were collected from an adult in good health.

The genes are TRBV4-1 and TRBJ1-4; 8 bases are shared with TRBD1. With V trimmed by 3 bases and J by 0 bases, 15 bases remained unmatched. Germline loops: CDR1 MGHRA, CDR2 YSYEKL. The CDR3 has 20 residues. In nucleotides, the CDR3 is TGCGCCAGCAGCCATCAGGAGGACAGGGCCGACGTTGCAACTAATGAAAAACTGTTTTTT. Its protein product is CASSHQEDRADVATNEKLFF.

This rearrangement joins TRBV27 to TRBJ2-7; D is uncertain. The V end lost 7 bases, the J end lost 7 bases, and 14 bases lay between the germline ends. The V gene's germline CDR1 is MNHEY and CDR2 SMNVEV (reference sequence). The CDR3 loop spans 12 amino acids. CDR3 loop: CASMARFGEQYF. Written as DNA, the CDR3 is TGTGCCAGCATGGCCAGGTTCGGGGAGCAGTACTTC.

Note on this clone: Distinct nucleotide sequences in the sample also encode this CDR3. The chain employs TRBV6-4 and TRBJ2-1; unclear D gene. Germline assignment: CDR1 MRHNA and CDR2 SNTAGT. This CDR3 contains 14 residues. V lost 3 bases and J lost 4, with 10 bases in between. CDR3 nucleotides: TGTGCCAGCAGTGAGGCTGGCGGATACAATGAGCAGTTCTTC. This gives the protein CASSEAGGYNEQFF.

J is TRBJ1-2 and V is TRBV27, with 7 positions matching TRBD1. Germline CDR1 reads MNHEY; CDR2 reads SMNVEV (reference sequence). The J segment lost 8 bases and the V segment lost 6 bases, leaving 12 bases of the junction unmatched. The CDR3 has 14 residues. Here the CDR3 DNA reads TGTGCCAGCAGCCCACAGGGGTGGGGAAGAGGCTACACCTTC. It encodes CASSPQGWGRGYTF.

This sequence joins TRBV24-1 and TRBJ2-7, with TRBD2 identical over 13 bases. Germline trimming cut 3 bases from V and 5 bases from J; bases unmatched to any gene: 9. CDR3 length: 17 residues. The germline CDR1 and CDR2 sequences are KGHDR and SFDVKD. The CDR3 region has the DNA TGTGCCACCAGTGATCGGATCGGACTAGCGGGAGTAAACGAGCAGTACTTC. This translates into CATSDRIGLAGVNEQYF.

This chain connects TRBV7-2 to TRBJ1-1; 9 nucleotides align to TRBD1. V trimming: 2 bases; J trimming: 3 bases; junction bases outside the gene matches: 4. Per the germline V gene, CDR1 is SGHTA and CDR2 is FQGNSA. The CDR3 extends over 15 amino acids. CDR3 sequence (DNA): TGTGCCAGCAGCTTATCGTGGGACAGGGACACTGAAGCTTTCTTT. It encodes CASSLSWDRDTEAFF.

The chain combines TRBV5-6 with TRBJ1-4; D is perhaps TRBD1 (6 bases). From germline, CDR1 is SGHDT and CDR2 YYEEEE. The CDR3 spans 14 residues. V lost 0 bases and J lost 7, with 10 bases in between. This CDR3 is CASSLVGGPEKLFF. The CDR3, as DNA: TGTGCCAGCAGCTTGGTCGGGGGGCCTGAAAAACTGTTTTTT.

V gene TRBV9 combines with J gene TRBJ2-1; 8 nucleotides agree with TRBD2. Germline CDR1 and CDR2: SGDLS and YYNGEE. The CDR3 length is 15 residues. The V and J ends lost 0 bases and 5 bases, in that order; junction bases with no gene match: 4. The CDR3 sequence is CASSVAPGGDNEQFF. Here the CDR3 DNA reads TGTGCCAGCAGCGTAGCTCCGGGAGGGGACAATGAGCAGTTCTTC.

There are a few counts of this clone. The chain carries TRBV4-3 and TRBJ1-2; D is ambiguous. The CDR3 totals 15 residues. Germline V gene data show CDR1 as LGHNA and CDR2 as YSLEER. The V and J ends lost 0 bases and 2 bases respectively, with 10 bases between them. The CDR3 sequence is CASSQDLLGNYGYTF. In DNA form, the CDR3 reads TGCGCCAGCAGCCAAGATCTCCTAGGGAACTATGGCTACACCTTC.

The CDR3: CASSKRTALNYGYTF. Here the CDR3 DNA reads TGTGCCAGTAGTAAACGGACAGCCCTGAACTATGGCTACACCTTC. The chain joins TRBV19 to TRBJ1-2; D might be TRBD1 (6 bases). Trimming cost V 4 bases and J 2 bases, with 14 bases left between them. The germline V gene encodes CDR1 LNHDA and CDR2 SQIVND (reference sequence). CDR3 length equals 15 residues.

The chain links TRBV30 to TRBJ1-1; D not certain. V was clipped by 3 bases and J by 1 base, with 9 bases between them. The CDR3 covers 13 residues. CDR1 and CDR2 from the germline V gene are GTSNPN and SVGIG (reference sequence). DNA of the CDR3: TGTGCCTGGAGAACCCTCGGGAACACTGAAGCTTTCTTT. Translated: CAWRTLGNTEAFF. Combining the CDR3 with reference TRBV30 and TRBJ1-1 gives the whole variable domain SQTIHQWPATLVQPVGSPLSLECTVEGTSNPNLYWYRQAAGRGLQLLFYSVGIGQISSEVPQNLSASRPQDRQFILSSKKLLLSDSGFYLCAWRTLGNTEAFFGQGTRLTVV.

V gene TRBV7-2 combines with J gene TRBJ1-1, with a weak D call TRBD1 (5 bases). V was trimmed by 2 bases and J by 5 bases, leaving 9 bases between them. This CDR3 has 13 residues. The germline V gene has CDR1 SGHTA and CDR2 FQGNSA. The CDR3 reads CASSLRRDTEAFF. The CDR3 DNA is TGTGCCAGCAGCTTACGCAGGGATACTGAAGCTTTCTTT.

The genes are TRBV14 and TRBJ2-1; 13 bases are a match to TRBD2. The V gene end was trimmed by 5 bases and the J gene end by 9 bases; junction bases not matched to a gene: 16. Germline CDR1 is SGHDN and CDR2 is FVKESK. This CDR3 has 18 amino acids. The CDR3 sequence: CASSKILSGTSGISEQFF. The CDR3 bases are TGTGCCAGCAGCAAAATTTTGTCCGGGACTAGCGGGATTAGTGAGCAGTTCTTC. The complete variable domain, with remaining parts taken from reference TRBV14 and TRBJ2-1, reads EAGVTQFPSHSVIEKGQTVTLRCDPISGHDNLYWYRRVMGKEIKFLLHFVKESKQDESGMPNNRFLAERTGGTYSTLKVQPAELEDSGVYFCASSKILSGTSGISEQFFGPGTRLTVL.

The sample holds one count of this clone. The CDR3 region is CASSFVAGSTDTQYF. The CDR3 nucleotides read TGTGCCAGCAGCTTCGTGGCGGGAAGCACAGATACGCAGTATTTT. V is TRBV7-9 and J is TRBJ2-3; possible D gene TRBD2, 6 bases. Germline V gives CDR1 SEHNR, CDR2 FQNEAQ (reference sequence). The V and J ends lost 3 bases and 0 bases respectively, with 10 bases between them. The CDR3 has 15 amino acids.

This rearrangement joins TRBV4-1 to TRBJ2-1, with D possibly being TRBD1 or TRBD2 (5 bases each). The germline gives CDR1 MGHRA, CDR2 YSYEKL. V was pared by 8 bases and J by 0 bases, with 17 bases between. The CDR3 runs to 16 residues. CDR3 in amino acids: CASEGVGRDSYNEQFF. DNA of the CDR3: TGCGCCAGCGAAGGGGTGGGGAGAGACTCCTACAATGAGCAGTTCTTC.

The chain links TRBV20-1 to TRBJ1-2; D remains ambiguous. The germline V gene has CDR1 DFQATT and CDR2 SNEGSKA (reference sequence). This CDR3 contains 11 residues. The germline V and J ends were trimmed by 3 bases and 8 bases, with 10 bases remaining between them. CDR3: CSASKSWGYTF. CDR3 nucleotides: TGCAGTGCTAGCAAAAGTTGGGGCTACACCTTC.

The chain uses TRBV7-3 and TRBJ2-2, with D perhaps TRBD1 (5 bases). Germline-derived CDR1 and CDR2 are SGHTA and FQGTGA. V lost 5 bases and J lost 0, with 10 bases in between. The CDR3 consists of 15 residues. The CDR3 is CASSPGAANTGELFF. CDR3 sequence (DNA): TGTGCCAGCAGCCCTGGGGCTGCGAACACCGGGGAGCTGTTTTTT.

The rearrangement joins TRBV7-9 to TRBJ1-1; 9 bases map to TRBD1. Germline V CDR1 and CDR2: SEHNR, FQNEAQ (reference sequence). V gave up 3 bases and J gave up 4 bases; unmatched junction bases: 0. The CDR3 sequence is 13 residues long. The CDR3 spells CASSLTGGTEAFF. CDR3 bases: TGTGCCAGCAGCTTGACAGGGGGCACTGAAGCTTTCTTT.

The chain couples TRBV12-3 or TRBV12-4 to TRBJ2-5; D gene uncertain. V was shortened by 7 bases and J by 9 bases, with 15 bases between the two germline ends. The CDR3 sequence is 12 residues long. The CDR3 is CASIKAWVAQYF. The CDR3 DNA reads as TGTGCCAGCATCAAGGCCTGGGTTGCCCAGTACTTC.

The chain employs TRBV7-2 and TRBJ2-2; 10 bases align to TRBD1. The V segment lost 7 bases and the J segment 4 bases; nucleotides outside the gene matches: 9. Germline CDR1 SGHTA, CDR2 FQGNSA. The CDR3 consists of 16 residues. CDR3 region: CASNPPDRGFTGELFF. CDR3 coding DNA: TGTGCCAGCAACCCCCCGGACAGGGGGTTCACCGGGGAGCTGTTTTTT.

This clone was seen a single time. The V call is TRBV29-1, the J call TRBJ2-1; 13 bases line up with TRBD2. The germline gives CDR1 SQVTM, CDR2 ANQGSEA. V shed 6 bases, J shed 0 bases, and the junction held 5 bases outside the gene matches. The CDR3 runs to 16 residues. The DNA for the CDR3 is TGCAGCGTGACGGGACTAGCGGGGAGCTCCTACAATGAGCAGTTCTTC. It encodes CSVTGLAGSSYNEQFF.

V usage is TRBV19 and J usage is TRBJ1-6, with 8 bases fitting TRBD1. CDR1 and CDR2 from the germline V gene are LNHDA and SQIVND (reference sequence). This CDR3 is built from 16 residues. The V and J ends lost 7 bases and 1 base, in that order; junction bases with no gene match: 6. CDR3 region: CASTTRGLSYNSPLHF. CDR3 nucleotide sequence: TGTGCCAGTACCACCAGGGGGCTGTCCTATAATTCACCCCTCCACTTT. The full variable domain, in which reference TRBV19 and TRBJ1-6 provide the parts outside the CDR3, is DGGITQSPKYLFRKEGQNVTLSCEQNLNHDAMYWYRQDPGQGLRLIYYSQIVNDFQKGDIAEGYSVSREKKESFPLTVTSAQKNPTAFYLCASTTRGLSYNSPLHFGNGTRLTVT.

V is TRBV19 and J is TRBJ1-2; the match to TRBD1 covers 8 bases. From germline, CDR1 is LNHDA and CDR2 SQIVND (reference sequence). This CDR3 has 16 residues. The trim removed 5 bases at V and 6 bases at J, leaving 14 bases unmatched. CDR3 nucleotide sequence: TGTGCCAGTAGTGCTCTGGACTCGGGACAGGTTCATGGCTACACCTTC. The encoded protein is CASSALDSGQVHGYTF.